The 32 T cell receptor beta chains in this list originate from one sample, sequenced in a study of technical replicates of blood from a few donors. Clones were sequenced by immunoSEQ multiplex PCR, and TCRdb holds only the in-frame ones, with some missing. The profile shows more than 90,000 clones, approximately 94% of them singletons. Sequenced input: T cells isolated from PBMCs. The receptors stem from a human donor in good health.

In nucleotides, the CDR3 is TGCGCCAGCAGCGAAAAGGGGGCGCAGTACTTC. Its translation is CASSEKGAQYF. The V gene is TRBV5-1, the J gene TRBJ2-7; 7 bases align to TRBD1. CDR1 and CDR2 from the germline V gene are SGHRS and YFSETQ. J gave up 9 bases and V 4 bases, and 4 bases lay outside the gene matches. The CDR3 is made up of 11 amino acids.

The gene calls are TRBV9 and TRBJ2-1; TRBD1 matches 7 bases. There are 16 residues in the CDR3. Germline V CDR1 and CDR2: SGDLS, YYNGEE. Trimming took 4 bases from V and 5 from J; bases not matched to a gene: 12. CDR3 nucleotide sequence: TGTGCCAGCAGCTCTCAGAGGGGGCGCGAAAACAATGAGCAGTTCTTC. It encodes CASSSQRGRENNEQFF.

The chain combines TRBV7-9 with TRBJ2-5; weak D call: TRBD1 (8 bases). Germline V gives CDR1 SEHNR, CDR2 FQNEAQ (reference sequence). V dropped 5 bases and J dropped 5 bases, with 15 bases sitting between them. There are 14 residues in the CDR3. CDR3 in DNA: TGTGCCAGCAGCCTACAGGGGGGGAGGGAGACCCAGTACTTC. This encodes CASSLQGGRETQYF.

V and J are TRBV7-9 and TRBJ2-5; TRBD2 aligns across 8 bases. The CDR3 sequence is 17 residues long. Per germline, CDR1 SEHNR and CDR2 FQNEAQ (reference sequence). V was clipped by 1 base and J by 0 bases; unmatched bases: 7. The CDR3 reads CASSLVLAGHHQETQYF. The CDR3 nucleotides are TGTGCCAGCAGCTTAGTTTTAGCGGGGCATCACCAAGAGACCCAGTACTTC.

The chain recombines TRBV28 with TRBJ1-4; 12 nucleotides line up with TRBD1. The CDR3 has 15 amino acids. CDR1 and CDR2 (germline): MDHEN, SYDVKM. V shed 3 bases and J 7 bases; nucleotides not matched to a gene: 3. CDR3 sequence reads: CASSFRDRGPEKLFF. The CDR3 bases are TGTGCCAGCAGTTTCCGGGACAGGGGGCCTGAAAAACTGTTTTTT.

This clone came up once. This chain joins TRBV6-4 and TRBJ2-3; 8 bases match TRBD2. The length of the CDR3 is 16 residues. Germline values: CDR1 MRHNA, CDR2 SNTAGT. V shed 4 bases and J 0 bases; nucleotides not matched to a gene: 6. The CDR3 loop is CASSVFPGGSTDTQYF. CDR3 DNA: TGTGCCAGCAGTGTTTTCCCGGGGGGGAGCACAGATACGCAGTATTTT.

The chain links TRBV5-8 to TRBJ1-2, with TRBD1 identical over 7 bases. V was clipped by 1 base and J by 6 bases; unmatched bases: 3. The CDR3 is made up of 13 amino acids. Germline V lookup: CDR1 SGHTS, CDR2 YDEGEE. The CDR3 DNA reads TGTGCCAGCAGCTTGCGACAGGGCCATGGCTACACCTTC. Translating gives CASSLRQGHGYTF. The entire variable domain, with the rest obtained from reference TRBV5-8 and TRBJ1-2, is as follows: EAGVTQSPTHLIKTRGQQATLRCSPISGHTSVYWYQQALGLGLQFLLWYDEGEERNRGNFPPRFSGRQFPNYSSELNVNALELEDSALYLCASSLRQGHGYTFGSGTRLTVV.

This clone was seen a single time. This rearrangement joins TRBV9 to TRBJ2-2, with TRBD1 matching 8 bases. In germline, CDR1 is SGDLS, CDR2 YYNGEE. The J segment lost 3 bases and the V segment lost 3 bases, leaving 4 bases of the junction unmatched. The CDR3 is 15 residues long. The CDR3 nucleotides read TGTGCCAGCAGCGGCCGACAGGGGTACACCGGGGAGCTGTTTTTT. Translation gives CASSGRQGYTGELFF. Full variable domain (outside the CDR3, taken from reference TRBV9 and TRBJ2-2): DSGVTQTPKHLITATGQRVTLRCSPRSGDLSVYWYQQSLDQGLQFLIQYYNGEERAKGNILERFSAQQFPDLHSELNLSSLELGDSALYFCASSGRQGYTGELFFGEGSRLTVL.

This clone was observed a single time. This sequence joins TRBV18 and TRBJ2-7; TRBD1 is a possible D gene (5 bases). Germline CDR1 reads KGHSH; CDR2 reads LQKENI. The CDR3 extends over 14 amino acids. V lost 2 bases to trimming and J lost 2 bases, with 10 bases between them. Here the CDR3 DNA reads TGTGCCAGCTCACCATTGGCGACAGCCTACGAGCAGTACTTC. Its protein is CASSPLATAYEQYF.

The chain links TRBV28 to TRBJ2-3; the match to TRBD1 covers 7 bases. Per the germline V gene, CDR1 is MDHEN and CDR2 is SYDVKM. The trim removed 6 bases at V and 2 bases at J, leaving 5 bases unmatched. This CDR3 has 14 amino acids. The DNA of the CDR3 is TGTGCCAGCAGCCCGACAGGGAACACAGATACGCAGTATTTT. Translated, it gives CASSPTGNTDTQYF.

The J gene is TRBJ2-7, the V gene TRBV10-3; 8 bases line up with TRBD2. Looked up from germline, CDR1 is ENHRY and CDR2 is SYGVKD. This CDR3 has 15 residues. V lost 4 bases, J lost 3 bases, and 8 bases stayed unmatched. The CDR3: CAISAAEAGVYEQYF. CDR3 sequence (DNA): TGTGCCATCAGTGCGGCCGAAGCGGGAGTCTACGAGCAGTACTTC.

The genes are TRBV5-1 and TRBJ1-5, with 11 bases lining up with TRBD1. From germline, CDR1 is SGHRS and CDR2 YFSETQ. V lost 0 bases, J lost 4 bases, and 3 bases stayed unmatched. The CDR3 loop spans 16 amino acids. The CDR3 here is CASSLGTGGPNQPQHF. Here the CDR3 DNA reads TGCGCCAGCAGCTTGGGGACAGGGGGCCCAAATCAGCCCCAGCATTTT.

The gene calls are TRBV11-2 and TRBJ2-3; D not certain. Germline values: CDR1 SGHAT, CDR2 FQNNGV. V gave up 5 bases and J gave up 4 bases, with 13 bases separating them. The CDR3 length is 14 residues. This CDR3 reads CASSRVPRADTQYF. CDR3 nucleotide sequence: TGTGCCAGCAGCCGGGTCCCTCGGGCAGATACGCAGTATTTT.

The rearrangement uses TRBV11-1 and TRBJ2-5; 9 nucleotides align to TRBD2. Trimming cost V 6 bases and J 5 bases; bases outside gene matches: 10. Looked up from germline, CDR1 is SGHAT and CDR2 is FQDESV (reference sequence). This CDR3 has 15 amino acids. The CDR3 loop is CASSLQRTSVETQYF. As DNA, the CDR3 is TGTGCCAGCAGTTTACAAAGGACTAGCGTCGAGACCCAGTACTTC. The full variable domain, in which reference TRBV11-1 and TRBJ2-5 provide the parts outside the CDR3, is EAEVAQSPRYKITEKSQAVAFWCDPISGHATLYWYRQILGQGPELLVQFQDESVVDDSQLPKDRFSAERLKGVDSTLKIQPAELGDSAMYLCASSLQRTSVETQYFGPGTRLLVL.

This sequence joins TRBV23-1 and TRBJ2-7; tentative D call: TRBD1 (5 bases). TRBV23-1 is flagged as an ORF with uncertain function. This CDR3 spans 21 amino acids. Trimming stripped 0 bases from V and 0 bases from J, with 27 bases between. CDR3 bases: TGCGCCAGCAGTCAATCGGTTCGCACGACAACCCGTAAGGGGAACTCCTACGAGCAGTACTTC. Translation: CASSQSVRTTTRKGNSYEQYF.

J is TRBJ2-5 and V is TRBV7-7; TRBD1 aligns across 7 bases. Germline V gene data show CDR1 as SSHAT and CDR2 as FNYEAQ (reference sequence). The CDR3 is 13 amino acids. J gave up 2 bases and V 5 bases, and 2 bases lay outside the gene matches. In DNA, the CDR3 is TGTGCCAGCAGCCGGGACAGACAAGAGACCCAGTACTTC. The encoded protein is CASSRDRQETQYF.

This chain joins TRBV28 and TRBJ2-5; the D is unclear. V was clipped by 4 bases and J by 6 bases, with 3 bases between them. Germline CDR1 MDHEN, CDR2 SYDVKM. CDR3 length equals 10 residues. For the CDR3, the DNA is TGTGCCAGCAGTTCTCAGACCCAGTACTTC. It encodes CASSSQTQYF. The full variable domain, with the rest looked up from reference TRBV28 and TRBJ2-5, is DVKVTQSSRYLVKRTGEKVFLECVQDMDHENMFWYRQDPGLGLRLIYFSYDVKMKEKGDIPEGYSVSREKKERFSLILESASTNQTSMYLCASSSQTQYFGPGTRLLVL.

This clone has only one observation. At one end the junction does not follow the germline gene, possibly because of a read error. Additional DNA sequences in this sample encode the identical CDR3. The rearrangement uses TRBV4-1 and TRBJ2-7; 7 nucleotides agree with TRBD2. The CDR3 loop spans 17 amino acids. The germline V gene has CDR1 MGHRA and CDR2 YSYEKL. The CDR3 here is CASSQVTGLAANYEQYF. The CDR3, as DNA: TGCGCCAGTAGCCAAGTGACGGGGCTAGCGGCAAACTACGAGCAGTACTTC.

CDR3 sequence (DNA): TGTGCCAGCACCAAGGGGCAAACATATGGCTACACCTTC. The encoded protein is CASTKGQTYGYTF. This rearrangement joins TRBV9 to TRBJ1-2, with D possibly TRBD1 on 5 matching bases. The V end lost 6 bases, the J end lost 5 bases, and 14 bases lay between the germline ends. This CDR3 spans 13 amino acids. In germline, CDR1 is SGDLS, CDR2 YYNGEE.

The chain links TRBV10-3 to TRBJ2-7, with 10 bases lining up with TRBD2. After removal of 8 bases from V and 0 bases from J, the junction contained 4 bases not matched to a gene. Germline V gene data show CDR1 as ENHRY and CDR2 as SYGVKD. The CDR3 is 14 residues long. The CDR3 DNA reads as TGTGCCATCCTAGCGGGGGCCAGCTCCTACGAGCAGTACTTC. Residues: CAILAGASSYEQYF.

The chain employs TRBV28 and TRBJ2-5, with 10 positions matching TRBD1. J gave up 5 bases and V 6 bases, and 9 bases lay outside the gene matches. Germline loops: CDR1 MDHEN, CDR2 SYDVKM. This CDR3 has 15 amino acids. The CDR3 region is CASRLDRGLRETQYF. DNA for the CDR3: TGTGCCAGCAGACTAGACAGGGGGCTAAGGGAGACCCAGTACTTC.

V and J are TRBV7-9 and TRBJ2-3, with a tentative D call TRBD2 (5 bases). V lost 1 base to trimming and J lost 2 bases, with 13 bases between them. The germline V gene encodes CDR1 SEHNR and CDR2 FQNEAQ (reference sequence). This CDR3 spans 16 amino acids. This chain's CDR3 is CASSLEAAIITDTQYF. The CDR3, as DNA: TGTGCCAGCAGCTTAGAAGCGGCAATAATCACAGATACGCAGTATTTT.

The gene calls are TRBV5-1 and TRBJ2-2, with 10 bases aligning to TRBD1. Germline loops: CDR1 SGHRS, CDR2 YFSETQ. V lost 0 bases, J lost 7 bases, and 3 bases stayed unmatched. The CDR3 length is 15 residues. The CDR3 nucleotides read TGCGCCAGCAGCTTGGAGGGACAGGGGAACGGGGAGCTGTTTTTT. This gives the protein CASSLEGQGNGELFF.

This clone was detected once. J is TRBJ2-7 and V is TRBV25-1; 7 bases match TRBD2. V was clipped by 1 base and J by 5 bases; unmatched bases: 11. This CDR3 has 16 amino acids. Germline lookup yields CDR1 MGHDK and CDR2 SYGVNS. CDR3 bases: TGTGCCAGCAGTGAATCAGGTCTACTCGGGGGGAACGAGCAGTACTTC. Protein: CASSESGLLGGNEQYF.

The rearrangement joins TRBV10-3 to TRBJ2-2, with 14 bases that match TRBD2. The CDR3 has 17 amino acids. Germline lookup yields CDR1 ENHRY and CDR2 SYGVKD. V was pared by 4 bases and J by 6 bases, with 7 bases of the junction left unmatched. The CDR3 nucleotides read TGTGCCATCAGTGCCCCGACTAGCGGGGGGGCTGCCGGGGAGCTGTTTTTT. It codes for CAISAPTSGGAAGELFF.

The CDR3 here is CASSKQRRGELFF. The CDR3 bases are TGTGCCAGCAGCAAGCAGCGGCGCGGGGAGCTGTTTTTT. The V call is TRBV27, the J call TRBJ2-2; D is perhaps TRBD2 (5 bases). The CDR3 spans 13 residues. Trimming took off 6 bases at V and 7 bases at J, with 12 bases between the two ends. The V gene's germline CDR1 is MNHEY and CDR2 SMNVEV (reference sequence).

The gene calls are TRBV10-3 and TRBJ2-7, with 8 bases identical to TRBD1. The trim removed 5 bases at V and 0 bases at J, leaving 6 bases unmatched. Germline CDR1 is ENHRY and CDR2 is SYGVKD. The CDR3 contains 15 residues. In DNA, the CDR3 is TGTGCCATCAGTCCCTCCGGGACAGGCTCCTACGAGCAGTACTTC. This sequence encodes CAISPSGTGSYEQYF.

The chain's CDR3 is CASSPGTGWANEQFF. Here the CDR3 DNA reads TGTGCCAGCAGTCCTGGGACAGGGTGGGCCAATGAGCAGTTCTTC. This chain connects TRBV27 to TRBJ2-1; 9 nucleotides match TRBD1. V lost 5 bases and J lost 6; bases outside the gene matches: 8. CDR1 is MNHEY, CDR2 SMNVEV, per germline (reference sequence). This CDR3 contains 15 residues.

The chain recombines TRBV5-4 with TRBJ2-7; possibly TRBD2 for D (6 bases). The germline V and J ends were trimmed by 4 bases and 5 bases, with 16 bases remaining between them. CDR1 is SGHNT, CDR2 YYREEE, per germline (reference sequence). This CDR3 contains 14 residues. CDR3 protein: CASSATLASDEQYF. The CDR3 nucleotides are TGTGCCAGCAGCGCTACACTAGCTAGCGACGAGCAGTACTTC.

The genes are TRBV6-5 and TRBJ2-1, with TRBD2 identical over 11 bases. J was trimmed by 2 bases and V by 5 bases; bases with no gene match: 2. Germline CDR1 reads MNHEY; CDR2 reads SVGAGI. This CDR3 has 15 residues. CDR3 residues: CASSPGLAAYNEQFF. DNA of the CDR3: TGTGCCAGCAGTCCGGGACTAGCGGCCTACAATGAGCAGTTCTTC.

This sequence joins TRBV7-9 and TRBJ2-7; D remains ambiguous. Between the trimmed V and J ends, which lost 3 bases and 3 bases, there was a span of 9 bases. This CDR3 contains 13 residues. Germline V lookup: CDR1 SEHNR, CDR2 FQNEAQ (reference sequence). In nucleotides, the CDR3 is TGTGCCAGCAGCTTGTACCTAGTCTACGAGCAGTACTTC. Its protein is CASSLYLVYEQYF.

This chain links TRBV28 with TRBJ2-2, with D perhaps matching TRBD1 (6 bases). V was trimmed by 8 bases and J by 4 bases, leaving 23 bases between them. Germline lookup yields CDR1 MDHEN and CDR2 SYDVKM. The CDR3 runs to 17 residues. The CDR3 nucleotides are TGTGCCAGCCCAAAACAGACTGGGGACACGGTCACCGGGGAGCTGTTTTTT. It encodes CASPKQTGDTVTGELFF.